These 25 T cell receptor beta chains were sequenced from one sample in a study of T cells in Graves' hyperthyroidism and ophthalmopathy. Amplified regions were TCR beta CDR3 sequences from RNA transcripts. HTBI primers were employed in a first-round RT-PCR of the TCR CDR3. Each CDR3 protein is one row after TCRdb ran MiXCR on the multiplex PCR reads. Of 660,000 or so distinct CDR3 sequences in the sample, roughly 45% were seen once. Sequenced sample: peripheral blood or thyroid tissue (not recorded which). The receptors come from an adult man with Graves' disease, either hyperthyroidism or ophthalmopathy (not recorded which).

This sequence joins TRBV10-3 and TRBJ1-5; TRBD1 is a possible D gene (6 bases). V was clipped by 4 bases and J by 0 bases, with 13 bases between them. This CDR3 region has 16 residues. The germline CDR1 and CDR2 sequences are ENHRY and SYGVKD. The CDR3 DNA reads TGTGCCATCAGTGTTGGGGGGCAGGGTAGCAATCAGCCCCAGCATTTT. As protein: CAISVGGQGSNQPQHF.

The V gene is TRBV7-6, the J gene TRBJ2-7; a weak D match, TRBD1 (5 bases). Looked up from germline, CDR1 is SGHVS and CDR2 is FNYEAQ. The length of the CDR3 is 15 residues. V was pared by 1 base and J by 2 bases, with 12 bases between. CDR3 DNA: TGTGCCAGCAGCTTAGGTGCACAGGTAACCTACGAGCAGTACTTC. It codes for CASSLGAQVTYEQYF.

This chain links TRBV15 with TRBJ1-2; tentative D call: TRBD1 (6 bases). Deletions cut 3 bases from V and 3 bases from J, with 14 bases between. The length of the CDR3 is 15 residues. The germline V gene encodes CDR1 LNHNV and CDR2 YYDKDF (reference sequence). The CDR3 protein is CATSSVTQGDYGYTF. CDR3 nucleotides: TGTGCCACCAGCAGTGTCACACAGGGTGACTATGGCTACACCTTC.

This clonotype was found many times. The chain couples TRBV15 to TRBJ1-4, with a weak D call TRBD1 (5 bases). In germline, CDR1 is LNHNV, CDR2 YYDKDF (reference sequence). The V end lost 0 bases, the J end lost 10 bases, and 15 bases lay between the germline ends. The length of the CDR3 is 15 residues. CDR3 in amino acids: CATSRDRGTGGKLFF. As DNA, the CDR3 is TGTGCCACCAGCAGAGATAGAGGGACCGGGGGAAAACTGTTTTTT.

In its sample, this clonotype was seen a few times. V gene TRBV20-1 combines with J gene TRBJ1-1; D unresolved. The V end lost 1 base, the J end lost 5 bases, and 11 bases lay between the germline ends. CDR3 length: 13 amino acids. In germline, CDR1 is DFQATT, CDR2 SNEGSKA (reference sequence). In DNA form, the CDR3 reads TGCAGTGCTAGAGCCACGGGCTCAACTGAAGCTTTCTTT. Translating gives CSARATGSTEAFF.

J is TRBJ1-1 and V is TRBV29-1, with D possibly being TRBD1 (5 bases). In germline, CDR1 is SQVTM, CDR2 ANQGSEA. The V end lost 3 bases, the J end lost 1 base, and 12 bases lay between the germline ends. The CDR3 length is 14 residues. In DNA form, the CDR3 reads TGCAGCGTTGATATGGGGCTCAAGAACACTGAAGCTTTCTTT. Its protein is CSVDMGLKNTEAFF.

CDR3 sequence: CASSILKGETQYF. The CDR3 nucleotides are TGTGCCAGTAGTATTCTAAAGGGGGAGACCCAGTACTTC. V usage is TRBV19 and J usage is TRBJ2-5; D is perhaps TRBD1 (5 bases). The germline V gene has CDR1 LNHDA and CDR2 SQIVND (reference sequence). The V end was cut by 3 bases, the J end by 5 bases, with 10 bases between. The CDR3 sequence is 13 residues long.

This clonotype has at least ten counts. This chain uses TRBV7-2 with TRBJ1-5, with a tentative D call TRBD1 (5 bases). Looked up from germline, CDR1 is SGHTA and CDR2 is FQGNSA. This CDR3 region has 15 residues. Deletions cut 5 bases from V and 4 bases from J, with 15 bases between. CDR3 sequence (DNA): TGTGCCAGCAGCCCAGCTCCGTGGGGGAATCAGCCCCAGCATTTT. It specifies CASSPAPWGNQPQHF.

The chain employs TRBV10-3 and TRBJ1-5; the D is unclear. The CDR3 length is 12 residues. The V gene's germline CDR1 is ENHRY and CDR2 SYGVKD. Trimming pared 6 bases from V and 7 bases from J, leaving 10 bases between. Here the CDR3 reads CAISHNGQPQHF. Written as DNA, the CDR3 is TGTGCCATCAGCCACAACGGGCAGCCCCAGCATTTT.

This clonotype was seen only a few times. V gene TRBV5-4 combines with J gene TRBJ1-4, with 7 nucleotides matching TRBD1. V shed 4 bases, J shed 5 bases, and the junction held 5 bases outside the gene matches. The CDR3 loop spans 14 amino acids. CDR1 is SGHNT, CDR2 YYREEE, per germline (reference sequence). The DNA of the CDR3 is TGTGCCAGCAGCATGGGACAGCGAAATGAAAAACTGTTTTTT. This encodes CASSMGQRNEKLFF.

This clonotype was found a few times. V and J are TRBV10-3 and TRBJ1-1, with 7 bases matching TRBD1. The V and J ends lost 10 bases and 5 bases, in that order; junction bases with no gene match: 4. Germline CDR1 ENHRY, CDR2 SYGVKD. The CDR3 spans 11 residues. This chain's CDR3 is CATQGGTEAFF. DNA for the CDR3: TGTGCCACCCAGGGGGGGACTGAAGCTTTCTTT.

This chain connects TRBV20-1 to TRBJ1-2, with D possibly TRBD1 on 6 matching bases. Per the germline V gene, CDR1 is DFQATT and CDR2 is SNEGSKA (reference sequence). Trimming cost V 2 bases and J 3 bases, with 10 bases left between them. The CDR3 consists of 13 residues. The CDR3 region has the DNA TGCAGTGCTAGAAACAGGGCAGACTATGGCTACACCTTC. Its translation: CSARNRADYGYTF.

This clonotype was observed many times. CDR3 bases: TGTGCCAGCAGTGGGGGGATGAGCAATCAGCCCCAGCATTTT. Translated: CASSGGMSNQPQHF. This chain joins TRBV2 and TRBJ1-5, with a possible D match to TRBD1 (5 bases). Germline-derived CDR1 and CDR2 are SNHLY and FYNNEI. Trimming took 4 bases from V and 1 from J, leaving 8 bases between them. This CDR3 has 14 amino acids. The full variable domain, with the rest looked up from reference TRBV2 and TRBJ1-5, is EPEVTQTPSHQVTQMGQEVILRCVPISNHLYFYWYRQILGQKVEFLVSFYNNEISEKSEIFDDQFSVERPDGSNFTLKIRSTKLEDSAMYFCASSGGMSNQPQHFGDGTRLSIL.

The chain is built from TRBV5-1 and TRBJ1-1; perhaps TRBD1 as D (5 bases). The V end lost 2 bases, the J end lost 5 bases, and 19 bases lay between the germline ends. The CDR3 runs to 16 residues. Germline values: CDR1 SGHRS, CDR2 YFSETQ. CDR3 in amino acids: CASSFGPRTRVTEAFF. As DNA, the CDR3 is TGCGCCAGCAGCTTTGGCCCCAGGACAAGAGTAACTGAAGCTTTCTTT.

This sequence joins TRBV7-8 and TRBJ2-5, with a weak D call TRBD2 (6 bases). Germline V gene sequence: CDR1 SGHVS, CDR2 FQNEAQ. The ends were cut back, 4 bases at V and 11 bases at J, with 20 bases in the middle. The CDR3 sequence is 14 residues long. The CDR3 protein is CASSSETRGSRQYF. DNA for the CDR3: TGTGCCAGCAGCTCCGAGACTAGAGGGTCCCGTCAGTACTTC.

This clonotype was counted a single time. The chain recombines TRBV5-1 with TRBJ2-2; 14 bases fit TRBD2. Germline values: CDR1 SGHRS, CDR2 YFSETQ. CDR3 length: 17 amino acids. V shed 4 bases, J shed 4 bases, and the junction held 6 bases outside the gene matches. The CDR3 DNA follows: TGCGCCAGCAGCCGGGCGACTAGCGGGGGGGGCACCGGGGAGCTGTTTTTT. It is translated as CASSRATSGGGTGELFF. Together with reference TRBV5-1 and TRBJ2-2, the CDR3 gives the full variable domain: KAGVTQTPRYLIKTRGQQVTLSCSPISGHRSVSWYQQTPGQGLQFLFEYFSETQRNKGNFPGRFSGRQFSNSRSEMNVSTLELGDSALYLCASSRATSGGGTGELFFGEGSRLTVL.

The chain employs TRBV9 and TRBJ1-2; tentative D call: TRBD1 (5 bases). The V and J ends lost 0 bases and 2 bases respectively, with 8 bases between them. CDR3 length equals 14 residues. CDR1 SGDLS and CDR2 YYNGEE come from the germline V gene. The CDR3 protein is CASSVDGGNYGYTF. In nucleotides, the CDR3 is TGTGCCAGCAGCGTAGATGGGGGGAACTATGGCTACACCTTC. Variable domain in full (rest from reference TRBV9 and TRBJ1-2): DSGVTQTPKHLITATGQRVTLRCSPRSGDLSVYWYQQSLDQGLQFLIQYYNGEERAKGNILERFSAQQFPDLHSELNLSSLELGDSALYFCASSVDGGNYGYTFGSGTRLTVV.

CDR3 protein: CASNPPGDTEAFF. CDR3 nucleotides: TGTGCCAGCAACCCACCAGGGGACACTGAAGCTTTCTTT. V gene TRBV7-9 combines with J gene TRBJ1-1, with a possible D match to TRBD1 (6 bases). V dropped 7 bases and J dropped 3 bases, with 12 bases sitting between them. The CDR3 is made up of 13 amino acids. The V gene's germline CDR1 is SEHNR and CDR2 FQNEAQ (reference sequence).

The gene calls are TRBV7-2 and TRBJ1-1, with 11 bases that match TRBD1. Germline V gene lookup returns CDR1 SGHTA and CDR2 FQGNSA. The CDR3 runs 16 residues. The trim removed 5 bases at V and 3 bases at J, leaving 8 bases unmatched. DNA of the CDR3: TGTGCCAGCAGCCGGGGACAGGGGGATTGGGACACTGAAGCTTTCTTT. Protein sequence: CASSRGQGDWDTEAFF.

Note on this clonotype: One junction end does not reproduce the germline sequence, and a read error may be involved. The gene calls are TRBV19 and TRBJ1-1, with a tentative D call TRBD1 (5 bases). Germline CDR1 is LNHDA and CDR2 is SQIVND (reference sequence). This CDR3 region has 13 residues. In DNA, the CDR3 is TGTGCCAGTACCAAGGACACGAACACTGAAGCTTCCTTT. It translates to CASTKDTNTEASF. The full variable domain, completed using reference TRBV19 and TRBJ1-1, is DGGITQSPKYLFRKEGQNVTLSCEQNLNHDAMYWYRQDPGQGLRLIYYSQIVNDFQKGDIAEGYSVSREKKESFPLTVTSAQKNPTAFYLCASTKDTNTEASFGQGTRLTVV.

The chain combines TRBV29-1 with TRBJ1-2; 7 bases are a match to TRBD1. The ends lost 6 bases at V and 4 bases at J; junction bases unmatched: 5. The CDR3 contains 12 residues. Germline V lookup: CDR1 SQVTM, CDR2 ANQGSEA. The CDR3 region has the DNA TGCAGCGTCAACACAGGGGTCTATGGCTACACCTTC. This gives the protein CSVNTGVYGYTF.

This clonotype was seen many times. V gene TRBV15 combines with J gene TRBJ1-1; D remains unclear. CDR3 length equals 14 residues. Trimming shortened V by 0 bases and J by 0 bases, and 5 bases separated the two germline ends. The germline V gene has CDR1 LNHNV and CDR2 YYDKDF (reference sequence). The chain's CDR3 is CATSRESLNTEAFF. CDR3 bases: TGTGCCACCAGCAGAGAGTCTCTGAACACTGAAGCTTTCTTT.

This clonotype appeared many times. The chain employs TRBV29-1 and TRBJ1-1, with D unclear. With 3 bases removed from V and 1 base from J, the gap between germline ends came to 3 bases. Germline CDR1 reads SQVTM; CDR2 reads ANQGSEA. This CDR3 region has 11 residues. DNA for the CDR3: TGCAGCGTTGATAAGAACACTGAAGCTTTCTTT. Its translation is CSVDKNTEAFF.

A few counts support this clonotype. The rearrangement joins TRBV7-2 to TRBJ2-5; a weak D match, TRBD1 (5 bases). There are 15 residues in the CDR3. V was pared by 5 bases and J by 7 bases, with 20 bases between. Germline V gives CDR1 SGHTA, CDR2 FQGNSA. CDR3 DNA sequence: TGTGCCAGCAGCCAGCTCAACAGGTTTGGAGCGACCCAGTACTTC. Translating it yields CASSQLNRFGATQYF.

A word on this clonotype: A single base separates this from a much larger clone, so it may be a read error. The J gene is TRBJ1-2, the V gene TRBV7-8, with a possible D match to TRBD1 (6 bases). The CDR3 totals 12 residues. V gave up 3 bases and J gave up 10 bases, with 12 bases separating them. Per germline, CDR1 SGHVS and CDR2 FQNEAQ. The DNA for the CDR3 is TGTGCCAGCAGCTTGGGCAGGGGAGACTACACCTTC. It specifies CASSLGRGDYTF.